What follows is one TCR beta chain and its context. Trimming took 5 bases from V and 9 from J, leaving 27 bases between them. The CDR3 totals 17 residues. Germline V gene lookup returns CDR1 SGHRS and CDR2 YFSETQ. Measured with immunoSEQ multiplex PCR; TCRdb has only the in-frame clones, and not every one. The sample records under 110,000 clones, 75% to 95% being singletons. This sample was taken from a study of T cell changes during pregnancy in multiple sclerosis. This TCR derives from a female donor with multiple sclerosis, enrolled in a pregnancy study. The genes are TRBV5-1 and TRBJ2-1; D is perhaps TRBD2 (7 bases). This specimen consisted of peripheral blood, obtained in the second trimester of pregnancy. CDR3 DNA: TGCGCCAGCAGTCCCGTCGCTTCGGGGGGCTTCCTGTTTGAGCAGTTCTTC. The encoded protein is CASSPVASGGFLFEQFF.